The sequence of this T cell receptor beta chain was determined in a study of blood T cell repertoires in COVID-19. Per the original methods: Amplification from reference gene primers served as the basis for estimated nucleated cell counts. Only in-frame clones appear in the TCRdb table, and some are missing; sequencing was by immunoSEQ multiplex PCR. V, J and clone size reflect that table, while D and trimming were determined from the DNA. The sample contains about 350,000 clones, 80% to 90% of which appear only once. Input material: peripheral blood. The source of this sequence is a woman in her fifties or sixties with COVID-19, enrolled during active disease.

This CDR3 is CASSLDQGSGYTF. As DNA, the CDR3 is TGTGCCAGCAGTTTAGATCAGGGCAGTGGCTACACCTTC. The V call is TRBV12-3 or TRBV12-4, the J call TRBJ1-2; D perhaps matches TRBD1 (5 bases). V was shortened by 1 base and J by 7 bases, with 10 bases between the two germline ends. This CDR3 has 13 residues.